These T cell receptor beta chains were read from a single sample in a study of identical twins. Each CDR3 protein is one row after TCRdb ran MiXCR on the 5' RACE reads. The sample shows 450,000 or so distinct CDR3 sequences, approximately 24% of them seen only once. This sample also belongs to another study, concerning T cells expressing NK-cell markers.

What was sequenced was CD4+ T cells sorted from blood. The receptor source for this set is a woman between 18 and 29 years old in good health. Both conserved end residues are part of each CDR3. Fields, in order: V gene, clone size, D gene, CDR3 length, J gene, CDR3 DNA, CDR3 protein. D genes are given only for firm matches. Some rows mark clone size as missing; the rest say once, few, many or name a class of expanded clone.

V: TRBV3-1; size: NA; D: NA; length: 14; J: TRBJ1-2; DNA: TGTGCCAGCAGCCACCAACAGCTTCCCTATGGCTACACCTTC; CDR3: CASSHQQLPYGYTF
V: TRBV9; size: NA; D: NA; length: 16; J: TRBJ2-7; DNA: TGTGCCAGCAGCCCCTCGCGGGACTGGACAGAGTACGAGCAGTACTTC; CDR3: CASSPSRDWTEYEQYF
V: TRBV20-1; size: NA; D: TRBD2; length: 14; J: TRBJ2-5; DNA: TGCAGTGCTAGCCCCCTAGCGGGAGCGGAGACCCAGTACTTC; CDR3: CSASPLAGAETQYF
V: TRBV11-2; size: NA; D: TRBD1; length: 14; J: TRBJ2-7; DNA: TGTGCCAGCAGCTTCACGGGACAGTCCTACGAGCAGTACTTC; CDR3: CASSFTGQSYEQYF
V: TRBV12-3/TRBV12-4; size: few; D: NA; length: 16; J: TRBJ2-2; DNA: TGTGCCAGCAGGCACCTTGGGGGATCGAACACCGGGGAGCTGTTTTTT; CDR3: CASRHLGGSNTGELFF
V: TRBV10-2; size: NA; D: TRBD2; length: 19; J: TRBJ2-3; DNA: TGCGCCACCAGTGGGGGACTAGCGGGATCAAATAATAGCACAGATACGCAGTATTTT; CDR3: CATSGGLAGSNNSTDTQYF
V: TRBV20-1; size: few; D: TRBD1; length: 14; J: TRBJ2-1; DNA: TGCAGTGCTAGCAGGACAGGACCGTACAATGAGCAGTTCTTC; CDR3: CSASRTGPYNEQFF
V: TRBV7-9; size: once; D: NA; length: 14; J: TRBJ2-5; DNA: TGTGCCAGCAGCTTAGCGTCTACAGGTGAAACCCAGTACTTC; CDR3: CASSLASTGETQYF
V: TRBV5-1; size: many; D: TRBD2; length: 16; J: TRBJ2-2; DNA: TGCGCCAGCAGCTTGGTAGCGGGGGCCACCACCGGGGAGCTGTTTTTT; CDR3: CASSLVAGATTGELFF
V: TRBV15; size: NA; D: NA; length: 15; J: TRBJ1-2; DNA: TGTGCCACCAGCGTCGCATCTGCGGACGTCGGGGGCTACACCTTC; CDR3: CATSVASADVGGYTF
V: TRBV20-1; size: NA; D: TRBD1; length: 14; J: TRBJ1-2; DNA: TGCAGTGCCCTCATATCATGGACAGGGTTCGGCTACACCTTC; CDR3: CSALISWTGFGYTF
V: TRBV29-1; size: few; D: NA; length: 16; J: TRBJ2-6; DNA: TGCAGCGTTGAAGATCTGGAGAGGGCCGGGGCCAACGTCCTGACTTTC; CDR3: CSVEDLERAGANVLTF
V: TRBV5-1; size: few; D: NA; length: 15; J: TRBJ1-1; DNA: TGCGCCAGCAACCCAACAACAGGGCTGAACACTGAAGCTTTCTTT; CDR3: CASNPTTGLNTEAFF
V: TRBV7-3; size: NA; D: NA; length: 16; J: TRBJ2-1; DNA: TGTGCCAGCAGCTTAACGGGCAGAGGCAACTACAATGAGCAGTTCTTC; CDR3: CASSLTGRGNYNEQFF
V: TRBV5-6; size: few; D: NA; length: 17; J: TRBJ2-5; DNA: TGTGCCAGCAGCTTGGGGCCCCGAGGAGGGAGTACCGGGACCCAGTACTTC; CDR3: CASSLGPRGGSTGTQYF
V: TRBV5-1; size: NA; D: NA; length: 17; J: TRBJ2-3; DNA: TGCGCCAGCAGCCGGGGGCCCGGACAGTCTAGCACAGATACGCAGTATTTT; CDR3: CASSRGPGQSSTDTQYF
V: TRBV7-9; size: many; D: TRBD1; length: 14; J: TRBJ2-5; DNA: TGTGCCAGCAGCTCGGGACAGGGAAAAGAGACCCAGTACTTC; CDR3: CASSSGQGKETQYF
V: TRBV11-2; size: NA; D: NA; length: 13; J: TRBJ2-5; DNA: TGTGCCAGCAGCCCCAAACAGGAGGGGACCCAGTACTTC; CDR3: CASSPKQEGTQYF
V: TRBV10-3; size: NA; D: TRBD2; length: 16; J: TRBJ2-1; DNA: TGTGCCATCAGGACGACTAGCGGGGCCTCCTACAATGAGCAGTTCTTC; CDR3: CAIRTTSGASYNEQFF
V: TRBV6-1; size: NA; D: NA; length: 13; J: TRBJ1-2; DNA: TGTGCCAGCAGTGAGAGGGGGACCTATGGCTACACCTTC; CDR3: CASSERGTYGYTF
V: TRBV2; size: NA; D: NA; length: 15; J: TRBJ2-7; DNA: TGTGCCAGCAGTAAATCGGGACTCCTAGCCTCCGAGCAGTACTTC; CDR3: CASSKSGLLASEQYF